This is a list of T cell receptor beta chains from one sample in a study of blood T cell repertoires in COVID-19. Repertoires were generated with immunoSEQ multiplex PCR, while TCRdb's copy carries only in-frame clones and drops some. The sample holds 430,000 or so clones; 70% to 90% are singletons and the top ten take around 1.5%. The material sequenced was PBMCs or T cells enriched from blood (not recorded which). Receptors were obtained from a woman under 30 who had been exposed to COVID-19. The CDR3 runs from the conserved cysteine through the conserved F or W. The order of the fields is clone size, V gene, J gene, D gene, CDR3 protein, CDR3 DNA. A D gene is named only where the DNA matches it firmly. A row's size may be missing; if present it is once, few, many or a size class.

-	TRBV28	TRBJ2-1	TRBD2	CASSFPSSGSGDEQFF	TGTGCCAGCAGTTTCCCCTCTAGCGGGAGTGGTGATGAGCAGTTCTTC
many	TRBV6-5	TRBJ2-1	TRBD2	CASSRASGSYNEQFF	TGTGCCAGCAGTCGAGCTAGCGGGAGCTACAATGAGCAGTTCTTC
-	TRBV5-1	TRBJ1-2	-	CASSLLGADYGYTF	TGCGCCAGCAGCTTATTGGGGGCTGACTATGGCTACACCTTC
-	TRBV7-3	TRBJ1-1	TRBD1	CASRSSGTGDTEAFF	TGTGCCAGCAGGTCTTCCGGGACAGGGGACACTGAAGCTTTCTTT
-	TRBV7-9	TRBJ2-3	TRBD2	CASSQGRGGGTDTQYF	TGTGCCAGCAGCCAAGGTCGGGGGGGAGGCACAGATACGCAGTATTTT
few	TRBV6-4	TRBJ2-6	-	CASSGSSGANVLTF	TGTGCCAGCAGTGGGAGCTCTGGGGCCAACGTCCTGACTTTC
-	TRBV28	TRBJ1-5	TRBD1	CASSLLSLQGSNQPQHF	TGTGCCAGCAGTTTATTGTCTTTACAGGGGAGCAATCAGCCCCAGCATTTT
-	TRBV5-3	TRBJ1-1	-	CARSLIAVNTEAFF	TGTGCCAGAAGCTTGATCGCGGTGAACACTGAAGCTTTCTTT
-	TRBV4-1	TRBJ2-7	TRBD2	CASSQAPGTSGRRNYEQYF	TGCGCCAGCAGCCAAGCTCCCGGGACTAGCGGGAGAAGGAACTACGAGCAGTACTTC
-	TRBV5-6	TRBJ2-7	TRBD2	CASSLIAGGYYEQYF	TGTGCCAGCAGCTTAATAGCGGGCGGATACTACGAGCAGTACTTC
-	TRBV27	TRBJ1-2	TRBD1	CASSPGQGSYGYTF	TGTGCCAGCAGCCCTGGACAGGGTAGCTATGGCTACACCTTC
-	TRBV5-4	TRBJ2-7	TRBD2	CASSSSGLAGISYEQYF	TGTGCCAGCAGCTCGAGCGGACTAGCGGGAATCTCCTACGAGCAGTACTTC
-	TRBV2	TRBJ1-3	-	CASSELEGATGNTIYF	TGTGCCAGCAGTGAATTGGAAGGGGCTACTGGAAACACCATATATTTT
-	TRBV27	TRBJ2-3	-	CASSLFLAAGSTQYF	TGTGCCAGCAGTTTATTTCTTGCGGCGGGGTCGACGCAGTATTTT
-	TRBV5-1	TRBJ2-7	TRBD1	CASSTAEDRGPEQYF	TGCGCCAGCAGCACGGCCGAGGACAGGGGGCCCGAGCAGTACTTC
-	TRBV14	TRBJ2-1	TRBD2	CASSPLGSGRAYEQFF	TGTGCCAGCAGCCCCTTGGGAAGCGGGAGGGCCTATGAGCAGTTCTTC
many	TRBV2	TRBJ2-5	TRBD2	CASSEDRFPGGRPSQYF	TGTGCCAGCAGTGAAGACCGGTTTCCGGGGGGACGTCCGAGCCAGTACTTC
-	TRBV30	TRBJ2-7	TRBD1	CAWQEKGTGQSYEQYF	TGTGCCTGGCAGGAAAAAGGGACAGGCCAATCCTACGAGCAGTACTTC
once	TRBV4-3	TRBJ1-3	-	CASSQDIPGTGNTIYF	TGCGCCAGCAGCCAAGATATCCCAGGGACTGGAAACACCATATATTTT
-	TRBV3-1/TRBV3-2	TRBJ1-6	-	CASSAGAATNSPLHF	TGTGCCAGCAGCGCAGGTGCAGCCACAAATTCACCCCTCCACTTT
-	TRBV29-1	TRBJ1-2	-	CSVGTLGTSSYGYTF	TGCAGCGTTGGGACCCTAGGGACATCAAGCTATGGCTACACCTTC
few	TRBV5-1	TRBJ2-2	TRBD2	CASSFYGNPTSGWRNTGELFF	TGCGCCAGCAGCTTCTACGGTAACCCAACTAGCGGATGGAGGAACACCGGGGAGCTGTTTTTT
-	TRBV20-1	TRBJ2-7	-	CSASARSGGYEQYF	TGCAGTGCTAGTGCCCGATCCGGTGGCTACGAGCAGTACTTC
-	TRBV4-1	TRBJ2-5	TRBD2	CASSQGLAGVSNRETQYF	TGCGCCAGCAGCCAAGGACTAGCGGGAGTTTCTAATAGGGAGACCCAGTACTTC
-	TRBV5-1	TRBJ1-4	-	CASSLRGADEKLFF	TGCGCCAGCAGCTTGCGGGGGGCTGACGAAAAACTGTTTTTT
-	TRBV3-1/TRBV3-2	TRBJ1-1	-	CASSPHTRGLSPNTEAFF	TGTGCCAGCAGCCCCCACACAAGAGGCCTTAGCCCGAACACTGAAGCTTTCTTT
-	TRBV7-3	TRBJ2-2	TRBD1	CASSSRTGMGTGELFF	TGTGCCAGCAGCTCCAGGACAGGGATGGGCACCGGGGAGCTGTTTTTT
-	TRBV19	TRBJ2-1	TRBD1	CASSRDRGREQFF	TGTGCCAGTAGCCGGGACAGGGGGCGAGAGCAGTTCTTC
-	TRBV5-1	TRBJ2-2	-	CASSLQGDTGELFF	TGCGCCAGCAGCCTACAAGGGGACACCGGGGAGCTGTTTTTT
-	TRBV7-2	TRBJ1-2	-	CASSDFGGAYYGYTF	TGTGCCAGCAGCGACTTTGGGGGCGCATACTATGGCTACACCTTC
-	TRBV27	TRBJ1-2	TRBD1	CASSLGPGTGRLEGYTF	TGTGCCAGCAGTTTAGGGCCGGGGACAGGGAGGTTGGAAGGCTACACCTTC
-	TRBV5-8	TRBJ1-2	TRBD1	CASSWWTGGFVGYTF	TGTGCCAGCAGCTGGTGGACAGGGGGCTTCGTTGGCTACACCTTC
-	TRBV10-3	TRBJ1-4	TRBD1	CATGGQVDEKLFF	TGTGCCACGGGGGGACAGGTCGATGAAAAACTGTTTTTT
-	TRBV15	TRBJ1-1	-	CATSTPQEVDTEAFF	TGTGCCACCAGCACCCCTCAGGAGGTTGACACTGAAGCTTTCTTT
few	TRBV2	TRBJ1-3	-	CASTAVNTIYF	TGTGCCAGCACGGCGGTGAACACCATATATTTT
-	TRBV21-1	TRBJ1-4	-	CASSKVPDRVELFF	TGTGCCAGCAGCAAAGTCCCTGACAGGGTGGAACTGTTTTTT
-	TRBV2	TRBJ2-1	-	CASRDNLANEQFF	TGTGCCAGCAGGGACAATCTAGCGAATGAGCAGTTCTTC
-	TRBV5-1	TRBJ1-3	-	CASSLDLGGNTIYF	TGCGCCAGCAGCTTGGATCTAGGTGGAAACACCATATATTTT
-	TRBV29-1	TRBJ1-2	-	CSVQGGQERFF	TGCAGCGTTCAGGGAGGGCAGGAACGCTTCTTC
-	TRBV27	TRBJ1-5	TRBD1	CASSADRGGQPQHF	TGTGCCAGCAGCGCCGACAGGGGCGGTCAGCCCCAGCATTTT
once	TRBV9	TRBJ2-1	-	CASSVVPGDTSYNEQFF	TGTGCCAGCAGCGTAGTTCCAGGGGATACCTCCTACAATGAGCAGTTCTTC
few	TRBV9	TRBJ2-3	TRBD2	CASSVASGGVADTQYF	TGTGCCAGCAGCGTAGCTAGCGGGGGAGTCGCAGATACGCAGTATTTT
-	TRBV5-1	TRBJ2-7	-	CASSASSYEQYF	TGCGCCAGCAGCGCCAGCTCCTACGAGCAGTACTTC
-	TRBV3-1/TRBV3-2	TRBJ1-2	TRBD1	CASAPGQGSGANGYTF	TGTGCCAGCGCGCCAGGACAGGGTAGTGGTGCAAATGGCTACACCTTC
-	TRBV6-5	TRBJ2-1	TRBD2	CASSGRNVNEQFF	TGTGCCAGCAGCGGGAGGAACGTCAATGAGCAGTTCTTC
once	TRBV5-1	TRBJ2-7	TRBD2	CASSLGGRSGNYEQYF	TGCGCCAGCAGCTTGGGTGGCCGTAGCGGGAATTACGAGCAGTACTTC
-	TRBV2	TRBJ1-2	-	CASSSYYGYTF	TGTGCCAGCAGTTCGTACTATGGCTACACCTTC
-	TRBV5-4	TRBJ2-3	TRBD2	CASSSLGLAGRDTQYF	TGTGCCAGCAGCTCCCTCGGACTAGCGGGAAGAGATACGCAGTATTTT
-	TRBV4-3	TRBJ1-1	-	CASSQVRRDTEAFF	TGCGCCAGCAGCCAGGTCCGGCGGGACACTGAAGCTTTCTTT